This entry lists 14 T cell receptor beta chains sequenced from one sample in a study of blood T cell repertoires in COVID-19 (dated by TCRdb to about 2020). Preparation of the library involved the immunoSEQ multiplex PCR assay. The table was pulled from immuneACCESS by TCRdb, which kept in-frame rearrangements only. Such tables lose some clones; where checked, under half of the loss comes from unresolved V genes, and the rest has no known cause. The sample contains around 300,000 clones, around 89% of them found a single time. The leading ten clones occupy 3% of the sample. The sample consisted of PBMCs or T cells enriched from blood (not recorded which). The receptors were gathered from a woman in her 50s who had recovered from COVID-19.

The V and J genes are TRBV20-1 and TRBJ2-2; D uncertain. This CDR3 spans 11 amino acids. Trimming removed 2 bases at V and 6 bases at J, with 4 bases between. The germline V gene encodes CDR1 DFQATT and CDR2 SNEGSKA (reference sequence). Here the CDR3 DNA reads TGCAGTGCTAGACGGGCCGGGGAGCTGTTTTTT. Residues: CSARRAGELFF.

The table lists this clone with a few counts. V is TRBV14 and J is TRBJ1-1; 8 bases line up with TRBD1. V was clipped by 1 base and J by 3 bases; unmatched bases: 7. Per the germline V gene, CDR1 is SGHDN and CDR2 is FVKESK. The CDR3 covers 16 residues. The CDR3 nucleotides are TGTGCCAGCAGCCAAGGGGCTCACAGGGGGTACACTGAAGCTTTCTTT. Its translation: CASSQGAHRGYTEAFF. Together with reference TRBV14 and TRBJ1-1, the CDR3 gives the full variable domain: EAGVTQFPSHSVIEKGQTVTLRCDPISGHDNLYWYRRVMGKEIKFLLHFVKESKQDESGMPNNRFLAERTGGTYSTLKVQPAELEDSGVYFCASSQGAHRGYTEAFFGQGTRLTVV.

The gene calls are TRBV24-1 and TRBJ2-1, with TRBD1 matching over 9 bases. Germline V lookup: CDR1 KGHDR, CDR2 SFDVKD. Trimming at V came to 3 bases and at J to 7 bases, leaving 12 bases not matched to a gene. This CDR3 contains 17 residues. The DNA for the CDR3 is TGTGCCACCAGTGATCCAATCGGGACAGGGTTGTTTAATGAGCAGTTCTTC. Translation gives CATSDPIGTGLFNEQFF.

This rearrangement joins TRBV19 to TRBJ2-7, with D possibly being TRBD2 (6 bases). Trimming left V 10 bases short and J 3 bases short, with 10 bases between. Germline V CDR1 and CDR2: LNHDA, SQIVND (reference sequence). This CDR3 comprises 11 residues. CDR3 nucleotides: TGTGCCACCGGGGGATACTACGAGCAGTACTTC. This gives the protein CATGGYYEQYF.

This chain links TRBV6-2 or TRBV6-3 with TRBJ1-5, with D possibly TRBD1 on 6 matching bases. The germline V gene encodes CDR1 MNHEY and CDR2 SVGEGT. There are 18 residues in the CDR3. V lost 3 bases to trimming and J lost 0 bases, with 18 bases between them. The CDR3 bases are TGTGCCAGCAGTTATCAGGCAGGGGACAACTATAGCAATCAGCCCCAGCATTTT. Translation gives CASSYQAGDNYSNQPQHF.

Comment on this clone: Distinct nucleotide sequences in the sample also encode this CDR3. The rearrangement links TRBV30 to TRBJ1-6; unclear D gene. Germline-derived CDR1 and CDR2 are GTSNPN and SVGIG (reference sequence). The CDR3 runs to 13 residues. The germline V and J ends were trimmed by 4 bases and 0 bases, with 4 bases remaining between them. In nucleotides, the CDR3 is TGTGCCTGGACGGGCTCCTATAATTCACCCCTCCACTTT. Protein product: CAWTGSYNSPLHF.

A single count supports this clone. The chain links TRBV27 to TRBJ2-1, with 14 bases lining up with TRBD2. Germline V gene data show CDR1 as MNHEY and CDR2 as SMNVEV (reference sequence). CDR3 length: 16 residues. V was clipped by 5 bases and J by 7 bases; unmatched bases: 7. CDR3 sequence: CASSPKGLAGENEQFF. The CDR3 DNA follows: TGTGCCAGCAGTCCCAAGGGACTAGCGGGGGAGAATGAGCAGTTCTTC.

This chain links TRBV19 with TRBJ1-3; unclear D gene. Looked up from germline, CDR1 is LNHDA and CDR2 is SQIVND (reference sequence). The CDR3 extends over 14 amino acids. The V end lost 1 base, the J end lost 4 bases, and 8 bases lay between the germline ends. CDR3 coding DNA: TGTGCCAGTAGTATAGGAGTCTACGGAAACACCATATATTTT. Translation: CASSIGVYGNTIYF.

This clone occurred a few times. The genes are TRBV29-1 and TRBJ1-3; the match to TRBD1 covers 7 bases. J was trimmed by 4 bases and V by 1 base; bases with no gene match: 10. This CDR3 is 16 amino acids long. Germline CDR1 SQVTM, CDR2 ANQGSEA. In DNA, the CDR3 is TGCAGCGTTGAAGGCCCTTCGACAGGGAGGGGAAACACCATATATTTT. This translates into CSVEGPSTGRGNTIYF.

The V call is TRBV19, the J call TRBJ1-5; D is unresolved. The germline gives CDR1 LNHDA, CDR2 SQIVND (reference sequence). V was clipped by 7 bases and J by 0 bases, with 13 bases between them. The CDR3 has 15 residues. CDR3 in DNA: TGTGCCAGTACCCCCGCGCCCCTTAGCAATCAGCCCCAGCATTTT. The encoded protein is CASTPAPLSNQPQHF.

V gene TRBV19 combines with J gene TRBJ2-1; 12 positions match TRBD2. This CDR3 region has 15 residues. V shed 3 bases, J shed 10 bases, and the junction held 7 bases outside the gene matches. From germline, CDR1 is LNHDA and CDR2 SQIVND (reference sequence). CDR3: CASSITSGRTGEQFF. The CDR3 DNA sequence: TGTGCCAGTAGTATTACTAGCGGGAGGACGGGGGAGCAGTTCTTC.

The chain recombines TRBV28 with TRBJ2-3; tentative D call: TRBD1 (5 bases). V dropped 7 bases and J dropped 4 bases, with 18 bases sitting between them. This CDR3 has 15 amino acids. Germline V gene data show CDR1 as MDHEN and CDR2 as SYDVKM. The CDR3 DNA follows: TGTGCCAGCACCTCCGAATCTGGGGCGTCAGATACGCAGTATTTT. This translates into CASTSESGASDTQYF.

This clone showed up just once. The chain employs TRBV28 and TRBJ1-1; D unclear. V shed 6 bases and J shed 0 bases, with 11 bases lying between them. There are 14 residues in the CDR3. The V gene's germline CDR1 is MDHEN and CDR2 SYDVKM. The CDR3 coding sequence is TGTGCCAGCAGGTCTACACAGATGAACACTGAAGCTTTCTTT. This sequence encodes CASRSTQMNTEAFF.

The rearrangement uses TRBV30 and TRBJ2-5, with 11 bases aligning to TRBD2. V dropped 4 bases and J dropped 4; count of bases not matched to a gene: 8. This CDR3 has 15 amino acids. CDR1 is GTSNPN and CDR2 is SVGIG in the germline V gene (reference sequence). In DNA form, the CDR3 reads TGTGCCTGGAAGTTAGCGGGAGGGCCGGGAGAGACCCAGTACTTC. Translated, it gives CAWKLAGGPGETQYF.